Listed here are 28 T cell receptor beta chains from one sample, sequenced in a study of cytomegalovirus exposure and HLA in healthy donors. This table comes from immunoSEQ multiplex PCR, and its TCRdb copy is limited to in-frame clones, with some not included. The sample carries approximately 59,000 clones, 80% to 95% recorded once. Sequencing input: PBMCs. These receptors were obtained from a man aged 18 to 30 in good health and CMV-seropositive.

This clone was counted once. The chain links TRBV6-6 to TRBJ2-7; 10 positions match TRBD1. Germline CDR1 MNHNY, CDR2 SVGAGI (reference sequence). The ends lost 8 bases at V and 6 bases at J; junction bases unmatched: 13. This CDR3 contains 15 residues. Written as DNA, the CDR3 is TGTGCCAGCTCAAAAGGGGGGACAGGGGCCGGCGAGCAGTACTTC. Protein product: CASSKGGTGAGEQYF.

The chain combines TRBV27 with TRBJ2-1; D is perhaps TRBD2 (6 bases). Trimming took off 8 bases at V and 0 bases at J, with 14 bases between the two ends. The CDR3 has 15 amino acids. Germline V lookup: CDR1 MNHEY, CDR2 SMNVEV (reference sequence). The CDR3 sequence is CASRGTPPSYNEQFF. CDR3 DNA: TGTGCCAGCCGCGGGACTCCACCCTCCTACAATGAGCAGTTCTTC.

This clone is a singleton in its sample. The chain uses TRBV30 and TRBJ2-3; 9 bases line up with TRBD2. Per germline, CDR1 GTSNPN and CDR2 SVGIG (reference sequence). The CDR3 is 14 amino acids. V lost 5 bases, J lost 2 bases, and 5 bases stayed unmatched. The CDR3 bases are TGTGCCTGGGTCACTAGCGGGTTCACAGATACGCAGTATTTT. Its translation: CAWVTSGFTDTQYF.

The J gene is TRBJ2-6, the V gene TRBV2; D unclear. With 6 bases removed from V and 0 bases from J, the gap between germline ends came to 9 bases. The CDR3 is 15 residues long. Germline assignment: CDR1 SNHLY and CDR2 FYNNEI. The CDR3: CASRNTDSGANVLTF. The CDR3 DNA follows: TGTGCCAGCAGGAATACAGACTCTGGGGCCAACGTCCTGACTTTC.

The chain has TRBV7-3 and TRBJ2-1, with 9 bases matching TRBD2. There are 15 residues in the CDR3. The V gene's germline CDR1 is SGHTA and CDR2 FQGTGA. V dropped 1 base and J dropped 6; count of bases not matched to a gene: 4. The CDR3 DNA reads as TGTGCCAGCAGCTTAAGGACTAGCGCCCTCAATGAGCAGTTCTTC. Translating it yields CASSLRTSALNEQFF. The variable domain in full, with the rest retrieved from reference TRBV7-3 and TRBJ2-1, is GAGVSQTPSNKVTEKGKYVELRCDPISGHTALYWYRQSLGQGPEFLIYFQGTGAADDSGLPNDRFFAVRPEGSVSTLKIQRTERGDSAVYLCASSLRTSALNEQFFGPGTRLTVL.

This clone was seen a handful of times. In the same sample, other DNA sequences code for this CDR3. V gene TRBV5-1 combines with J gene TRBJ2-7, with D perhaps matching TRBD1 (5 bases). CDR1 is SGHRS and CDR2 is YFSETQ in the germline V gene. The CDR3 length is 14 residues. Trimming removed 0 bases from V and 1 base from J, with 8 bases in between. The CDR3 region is CASSLAAGSYEQYF. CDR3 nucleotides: TGCGCCAGCAGCTTGGCGGCAGGGTCCTACGAGCAGTACTTC. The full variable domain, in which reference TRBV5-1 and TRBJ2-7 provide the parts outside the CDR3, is KAGVTQTPRYLIKTRGQQVTLSCSPISGHRSVSWYQQTPGQGLQFLFEYFSETQRNKGNFPGRFSGRQFSNSRSEMNVSTLELGDSALYLCASSLAAGSYEQYFGPGTRLTVT.

CDR3 in amino acids: CASSLVAGALIEQYF. The DNA for the CDR3 is TGTGCCAGCAGCTTAGTCGCGGGAGCATTGATCGAGCAGTACTTC. The rearrangement links TRBV7-6 to TRBJ2-7, with 7 nucleotides matching TRBD2. This CDR3 has 15 amino acids. Looked up from germline, CDR1 is SGHVS and CDR2 is FNYEAQ. The J segment lost 6 bases and the V segment lost 1 base, leaving 9 bases of the junction unmatched.

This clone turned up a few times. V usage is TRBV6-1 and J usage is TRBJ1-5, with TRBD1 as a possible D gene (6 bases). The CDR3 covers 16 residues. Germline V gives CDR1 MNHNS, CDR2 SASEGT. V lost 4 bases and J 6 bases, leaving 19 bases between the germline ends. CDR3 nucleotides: TGTGCCAGCAGTGGCCTCTGGTGGCAGGGGTCTCAGCCCCAGCATTTT. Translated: CASSGLWWQGSQPQHF.

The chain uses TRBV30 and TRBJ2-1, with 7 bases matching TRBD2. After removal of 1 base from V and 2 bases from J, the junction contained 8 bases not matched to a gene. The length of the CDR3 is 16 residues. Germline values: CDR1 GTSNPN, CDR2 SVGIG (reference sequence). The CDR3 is CAWSGSIAGAYNEQFF. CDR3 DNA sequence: TGTGCCTGGAGTGGCTCTATAGCGGGTGCCTACAATGAGCAGTTCTTC.

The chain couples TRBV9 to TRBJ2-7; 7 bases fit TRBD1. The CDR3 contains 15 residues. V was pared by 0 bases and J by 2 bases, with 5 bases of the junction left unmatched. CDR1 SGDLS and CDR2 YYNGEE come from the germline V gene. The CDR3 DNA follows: TGTGCCAGCAGCGTAGACCCGACAGGGACCTACGAGCAGTACTTC. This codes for CASSVDPTGTYEQYF.

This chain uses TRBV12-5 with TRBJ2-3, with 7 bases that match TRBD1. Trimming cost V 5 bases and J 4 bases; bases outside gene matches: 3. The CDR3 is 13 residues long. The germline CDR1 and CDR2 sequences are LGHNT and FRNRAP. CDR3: CASGRQGADTQYF. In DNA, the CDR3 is TGTGCTAGTGGTCGCCAGGGGGCAGATACGCAGTATTTT.

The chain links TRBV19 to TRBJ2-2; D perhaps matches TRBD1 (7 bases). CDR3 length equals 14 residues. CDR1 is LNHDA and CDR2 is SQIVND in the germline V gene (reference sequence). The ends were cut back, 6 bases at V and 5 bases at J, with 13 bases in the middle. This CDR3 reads CASSQGGGTGELFF. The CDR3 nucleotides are TGTGCCAGTAGCCAGGGGGGTGGTACCGGGGAGCTGTTTTTT.

The CDR3: CASRYGDTQYF. The CDR3 DNA reads TGTGCCAGTCGCTATGGAGATACGCAGTATTTT. This rearrangement joins TRBV19 to TRBJ2-3; D unclear. Trimming took off 8 bases at V and 5 bases at J, with 8 bases between the two ends. CDR1 and CDR2 from the germline V gene are LNHDA and SQIVND (reference sequence). The CDR3 spans 11 residues. The full variable domain, rest sourced from reference TRBV19 and TRBJ2-3, is DGGITQSPKYLFRKEGQNVTLSCEQNLNHDAMYWYRQDPGQGLRLIYYSQIVNDFQKGDIAEGYSVSREKKESFPLTVTSAQKNPTAFYLCASRYGDTQYFGPGTRLTVL.

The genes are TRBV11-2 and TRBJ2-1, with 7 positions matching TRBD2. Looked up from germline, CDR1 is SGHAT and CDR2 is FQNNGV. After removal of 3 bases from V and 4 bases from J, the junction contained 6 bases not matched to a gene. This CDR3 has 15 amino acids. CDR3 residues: CASSFGGTTYNEQFF. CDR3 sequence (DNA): TGTGCCAGCAGCTTCGGGGGGACTACTTACAATGAGCAGTTCTTC.

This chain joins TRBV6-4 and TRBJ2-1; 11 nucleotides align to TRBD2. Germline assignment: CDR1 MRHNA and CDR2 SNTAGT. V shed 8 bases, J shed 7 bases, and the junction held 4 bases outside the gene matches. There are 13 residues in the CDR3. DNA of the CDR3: TGTGCCAGCGGAACTAGCGGGGGAAATGAGCAGTTCTTC. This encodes CASGTSGGNEQFF.

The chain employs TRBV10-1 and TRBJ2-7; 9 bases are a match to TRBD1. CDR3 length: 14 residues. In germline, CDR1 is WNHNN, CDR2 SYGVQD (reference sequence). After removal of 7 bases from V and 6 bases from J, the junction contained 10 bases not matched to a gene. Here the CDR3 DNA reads TGCGCCAGCACCCCCCCTGGGACAGGGCGCGAGCAGTACTTC. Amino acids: CASTPPGTGREQYF.

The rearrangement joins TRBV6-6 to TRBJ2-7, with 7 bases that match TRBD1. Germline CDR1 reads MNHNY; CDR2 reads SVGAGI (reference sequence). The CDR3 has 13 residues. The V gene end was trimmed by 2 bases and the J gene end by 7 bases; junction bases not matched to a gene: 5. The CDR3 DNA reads TGTGCCAGCAGTTACCCGACAGGGCAGGAGCAGTACTTC. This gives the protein CASSYPTGQEQYF.

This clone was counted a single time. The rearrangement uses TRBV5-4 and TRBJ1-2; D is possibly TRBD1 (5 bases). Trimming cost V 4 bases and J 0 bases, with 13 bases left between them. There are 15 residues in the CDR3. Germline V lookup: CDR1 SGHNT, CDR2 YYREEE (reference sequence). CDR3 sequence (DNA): TGTGCCAGCAGCCTAACAGGACAAGCTAACTATGGCTACACCTTC. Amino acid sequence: CASSLTGQANYGYTF.

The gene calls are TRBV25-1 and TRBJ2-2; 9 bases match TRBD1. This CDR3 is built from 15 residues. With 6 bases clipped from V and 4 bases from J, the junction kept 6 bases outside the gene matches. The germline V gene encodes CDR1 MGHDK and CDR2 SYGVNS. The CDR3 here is CASSKMGQGTGELFF. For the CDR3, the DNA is TGTGCCAGCAGCAAGATGGGACAGGGCACCGGGGAGCTGTTTTTT.

The CDR3 coding sequence is TGTGCCTGGAGCGCGGCAGGGGTAAAAGAGACCCAGTACTTC. Its protein is CAWSAAGVKETQYF. The chain uses TRBV30 and TRBJ2-5; D is perhaps TRBD1 (6 bases). V was trimmed by 3 bases and J by 3 bases, leaving 14 bases between them. CDR3 length: 14 amino acids. CDR1 and CDR2 from the germline V gene are GTSNPN and SVGIG (reference sequence).

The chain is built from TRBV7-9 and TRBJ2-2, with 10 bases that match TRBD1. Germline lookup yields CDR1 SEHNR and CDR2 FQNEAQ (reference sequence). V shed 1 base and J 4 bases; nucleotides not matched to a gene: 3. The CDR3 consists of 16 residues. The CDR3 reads CASSLGGTGVTGELFF. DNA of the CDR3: TGTGCCAGCAGCTTAGGGGGGACAGGGGTCACCGGGGAGCTGTTTTTT.

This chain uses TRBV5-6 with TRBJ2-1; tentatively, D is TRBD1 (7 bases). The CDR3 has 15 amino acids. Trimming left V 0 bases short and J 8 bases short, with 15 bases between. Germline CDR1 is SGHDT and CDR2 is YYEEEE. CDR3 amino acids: CASSLVPGGFDEQFF. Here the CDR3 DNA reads TGTGCCAGCAGCTTGGTCCCAGGGGGGTTTGATGAGCAGTTCTTC. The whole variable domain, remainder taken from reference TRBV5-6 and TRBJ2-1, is DAGVTQSPTHLIKTRGQQVTLRCSPKSGHDTVSWYQQALGQGPQFIFQYYEEEERQRGNFPDRFSGHQFPNYSSELNVNALLLGDSALYLCASSLVPGGFDEQFFGPGTRLTVL.

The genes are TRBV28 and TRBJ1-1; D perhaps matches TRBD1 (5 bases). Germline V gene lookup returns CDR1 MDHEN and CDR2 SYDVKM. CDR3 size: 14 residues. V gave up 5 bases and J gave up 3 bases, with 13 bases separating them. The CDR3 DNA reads TGTGCCAGCAGTGCAGGGTCTAGAGACACTGAAGCTTTCTTT. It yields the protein CASSAGSRDTEAFF.

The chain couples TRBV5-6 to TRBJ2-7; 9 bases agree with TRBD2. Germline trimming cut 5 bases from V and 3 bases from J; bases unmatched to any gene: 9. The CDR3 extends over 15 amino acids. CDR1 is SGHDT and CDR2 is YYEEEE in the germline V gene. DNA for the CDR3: TGTGCCAGCAGTCAGAGAGCGGGAGGAATCTACGAGCAGTACTTC. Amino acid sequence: CASSQRAGGIYEQYF.

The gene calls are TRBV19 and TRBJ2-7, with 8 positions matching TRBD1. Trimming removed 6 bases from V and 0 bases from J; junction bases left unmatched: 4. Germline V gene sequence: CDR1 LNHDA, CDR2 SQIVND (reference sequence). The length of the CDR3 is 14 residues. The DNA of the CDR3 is TGTGCCAGTAGCGACAGGGGAATCTCCTACGAGCAGTACTTC. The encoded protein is CASSDRGISYEQYF.

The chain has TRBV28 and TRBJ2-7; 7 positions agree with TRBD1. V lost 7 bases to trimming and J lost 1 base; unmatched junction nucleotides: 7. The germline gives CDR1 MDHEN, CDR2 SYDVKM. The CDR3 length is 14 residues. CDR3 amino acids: CASTQQGSSYEQYF. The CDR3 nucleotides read TGTGCCAGCACCCAACAGGGGTCTTCCTACGAGCAGTACTTC.

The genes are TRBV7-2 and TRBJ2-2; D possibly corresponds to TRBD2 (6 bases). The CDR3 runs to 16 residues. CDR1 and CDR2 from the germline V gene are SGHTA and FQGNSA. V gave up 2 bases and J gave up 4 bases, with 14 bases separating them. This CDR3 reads CASSLQQGGTTGELFF. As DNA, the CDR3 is TGTGCCAGCAGCTTACAGCAGGGAGGTACCACCGGGGAGCTGTTTTTT.

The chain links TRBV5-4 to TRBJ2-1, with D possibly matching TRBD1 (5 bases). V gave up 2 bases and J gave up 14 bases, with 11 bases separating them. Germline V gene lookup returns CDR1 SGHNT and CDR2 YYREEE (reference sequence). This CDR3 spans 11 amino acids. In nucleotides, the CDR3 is TGTGCCAGCAGCTTAGACAGAAGGGAGTTCTTC. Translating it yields CASSLDRREFF.